This entry lists 23 T cell receptor beta chains sequenced from one sample in a study of blood T cell repertoires in COVID-19 (dated by TCRdb to the early 2020s). The library was prepared using the immunoSEQ multiplex PCR assay. The table comes from immuneACCESS by way of TCRdb, which keeps in-frame sequences with V and J called. Part of the clones is missing from these tables; in studies checked, under half for an unresolved V gene and the rest for unknown reasons. A total of nearly 250,000 clones appear in this sample, approximately 90% of them only once. The ten top clones hold 0.85% to 0.9% of the sample. Sequencing was performed on PBMCs or T cells enriched from blood (not recorded which). The receptors come from a man aged 50 to 59 who had been exposed to COVID-19.

The V and J genes are TRBV6-2 or TRBV6-3 and TRBJ1-5; no clear D. V dropped 6 bases and J dropped 7 bases, with 10 bases sitting between them. The CDR3 has 12 residues. CDR1 is MNHEY and CDR2 is SVGEGT in the germline V gene. The CDR3 DNA is TGTGCCAGCAGCCCCAGAGGGCAGCCCCAGCATTTT. As protein: CASSPRGQPQHF.

V gene TRBV13 combines with J gene TRBJ2-3; D gene unclear. V shed 8 bases and J shed 3 bases, with 9 bases lying between them. CDR3 length equals 12 residues. In germline, CDR1 is PRHDT, CDR2 FYEKMQ (reference sequence). The CDR3 reads CASSSRTDTQYF. The CDR3 coding sequence is TGTGCCAGCTCTTCACGGACAGATACGCAGTATTTT.

A word on this clone: This CDR3 is also generated by other DNA sequences in the sample. The chain joins TRBV6-5 to TRBJ1-1; D ambiguous. Germline V gene data show CDR1 as MNHEY and CDR2 as SVGAGI. The ends were cut back, 0 bases at V and 1 base at J, with 6 bases in the middle. The CDR3 consists of 14 residues. The CDR3 DNA sequence: TGTGCCAGCAGTTACTCGAGATGGAACACTGAAGCTTTCTTT. Its protein is CASSYSRWNTEAFF.

V is TRBV9 and J is TRBJ1-1, with D possibly matching TRBD1 (5 bases). Germline CDR1 and CDR2: SGDLS and YYNGEE. The CDR3 has 14 residues. V lost 1 base and J lost 4, with 11 bases in between. For the CDR3, the DNA is TGTGCCAGCAGCGTAAATTGGGGCGGCACTGAAGCTTTCTTT. This codes for CASSVNWGGTEAFF.

J is TRBJ1-1 and V is TRBV5-1; the D gene is possibly TRBD1 (5 bases). The germline gives CDR1 SGHRS, CDR2 YFSETQ. The CDR3 totals 15 residues. Trimming removed 4 bases at V and 2 bases at J, with 15 bases between. CDR3 bases: TGCGCCAGCAGCGCCCCGGGGGTGTCAAACACTGAAGCTTTCTTT. Encoded protein: CASSAPGVSNTEAFF.

The V gene is TRBV18, the J gene TRBJ1-1; 9 nucleotides match TRBD1. From germline, CDR1 is KGHSH and CDR2 LQKENI. The CDR3 loop spans 20 amino acids. Trimming at V came to 1 base and at J to 3 bases, leaving 18 bases not matched to a gene. CDR3 sequence (DNA): TGTGCCAGCTCACCACACCAAATTGAGACAGGGGGGATTACCGACACTGAAGCTTTCTTT. Amino acids: CASSPHQIETGGITDTEAFF.

The V gene is TRBV4-1, the J gene TRBJ2-7; 9 bases line up with TRBD1. The CDR3 has 15 amino acids. The V segment lost 3 bases and the J segment 0 bases; nucleotides outside the gene matches: 3. The germline V gene encodes CDR1 MGHRA and CDR2 YSYEKL. The CDR3 coding sequence is TGCGCCAGCAGCCACCGGGACAGGGACTCCTACGAGCAGTACTTC. Residues: CASSHRDRDSYEQYF.

The chain combines TRBV29-1 with TRBJ2-7; D gene uncertain. The CDR3 is made up of 13 amino acids. Trimming removed 6 bases at V and 0 bases at J, with 12 bases between. Germline CDR1 is SQVTM and CDR2 is ANQGSEA. The CDR3 DNA is TGCAGCGTGGAGATTGAAAGCTCCTACGAGCAGTACTTC. Its translation is CSVEIESSYEQYF.

A word on this clone: One junction end disagrees with the germline gene, perhaps due to a read error. V gene TRBV11-2 combines with J gene TRBJ1-1; 7 positions agree with TRBD1. CDR1 and CDR2 (germline): SGHAT, FQNNGV. The CDR3 is made up of 12 amino acids. The CDR3 is CASSRDSEFLLF. CDR3 DNA: TGTGCCAGCAGCCGGGACAGCGAGTTTTTGCTCTTT.

Concerning this clone itself: The sample has other DNA sequences that encode this CDR3 too. V is TRBV7-6 and J is TRBJ1-3; D is unresolved. The V and J ends lost 5 bases and 0 bases respectively, with 2 bases between them. CDR1 and CDR2 from the germline V gene are SGHVS and FNYEAQ. The CDR3 totals 12 residues. CDR3 sequence reads: CASSHSGNTIYF. The DNA for the CDR3 is TGTGCCAGCAGCCACTCTGGAAACACCATATATTTT.

The V call is TRBV19, the J call TRBJ1-2; TRBD1 agrees at 7 bases. J lost 4 bases, V lost 5 bases, and 10 bases had no gene match. The germline V gene encodes CDR1 LNHDA and CDR2 SQIVND (reference sequence). The CDR3 is made up of 15 amino acids. CDR3: CASSLTGAALYGYTF. The DNA for the CDR3 is TGTGCCAGTAGTCTTACAGGGGCCGCACTCTATGGCTACACCTTC.

This chain joins TRBV5-1 and TRBJ2-3; D is perhaps TRBD2 (6 bases). The CDR3 loop spans 14 amino acids. V lost 1 base and J lost 2, with 8 bases in between. Per the germline V gene, CDR1 is SGHRS and CDR2 is YFSETQ. Here the CDR3 reads CASSLTSPTDTQYF. In DNA form, the CDR3 reads TGCGCCAGCAGCTTGACTAGCCCCACAGATACGCAGTATTTT.

The chain employs TRBV14 and TRBJ1-2; weak D call: TRBD1 (5 bases). Germline CDR1 and CDR2: SGHDN and FVKESK. Trimming cost V 3 bases and J 0 bases, with 11 bases left between them. The CDR3 totals 15 residues. The CDR3 sequence: CASSHTGGANYGYTF. CDR3 coding DNA: TGTGCCAGCAGCCATACAGGTGGAGCTAACTATGGCTACACCTTC.

This clone was observed once. The rearrangement uses TRBV2 and TRBJ1-4; TRBD1 is a possible D gene (5 bases). This CDR3 region has 13 residues. Trimming cost V 7 bases and J 4 bases, with 10 bases left between them. The V gene's germline CDR1 is SNHLY and CDR2 FYNNEI. CDR3 coding DNA: TGTGCCAGCAATCGACAGATTAATGAAAAACTGTTTTTT. This codes for CASNRQINEKLFF.

This chain links TRBV6-5 with TRBJ1-6, with 7 bases that match TRBD1. With 1 base clipped from V and 10 bases from J, the junction kept 10 bases outside the gene matches. In germline, CDR1 is MNHEY, CDR2 SVGAGI. This CDR3 is 16 amino acids long. CDR3 amino acids: CASSYFRQGGGSPLHF. DNA for the CDR3: TGTGCCAGCAGTTACTTTAGACAGGGTGGTGGGTCACCCCTCCACTTT.

CDR3 region: CASSSAITGGSGEAFF. CDR3 DNA sequence: TGCGCCAGCAGCTCGGCTATAACAGGGGGCAGCGGAGAAGCTTTCTTT. This sequence joins TRBV5-1 and TRBJ1-1, with 9 bases lining up with TRBD1. Germline values: CDR1 SGHRS, CDR2 YFSETQ. V was clipped by 3 bases and J by 8 bases; unmatched bases: 14. CDR3 length: 16 amino acids.

The genes are TRBV11-2 and TRBJ1-3; D is unresolved. V lost 5 bases and J lost 6, with 20 bases in between. The CDR3 length is 16 residues. CDR1 is SGHAT, CDR2 FQNNGV, per germline. The CDR3 nucleotides read TGTGCCAGCAGCCTTCCCCGGCGGAACCCTGTAAACACCATATATTTT. Its protein is CASSLPRRNPVNTIYF. The entire variable domain, with the rest obtained from reference TRBV11-2 and TRBJ1-3, is as follows: EAGVAQSPRYKIIEKRQSVAFWCNPISGHATLYWYQQILGQGPKLLIQFQNNGVVDDSQLPKDRFSAERLKGVDSTLKIQPAKLEDSAVYLCASSLPRRNPVNTIYFGEGSWLTVV.

The chain joins TRBV7-9 to TRBJ1-1; 9 nucleotides line up with TRBD1. Germline CDR1 reads SEHNR; CDR2 reads FQNEAQ (reference sequence). Unmatched junction bases numbered 4, after V lost 2 bases and J lost 3 bases. This CDR3 is built from 15 residues. Written as DNA, the CDR3 is TGTGCCAGCAGCTTAAACCGGGACAGGGACACTGAAGCTTTCTTT. It translates to CASSLNRDRDTEAFF.

This chain joins TRBV3-1 (or the pseudogene TRBV3-2) and TRBJ2-5; 8 nucleotides line up with TRBD1. The CDR3 runs to 14 residues. V was clipped by 3 bases and J by 5 bases; unmatched bases: 5. CDR1 and CDR2 (germline): LGHDT, YNNKEL (reference sequence). CDR3 DNA sequence: TGTGCCAGCAGCCATCAGGGGGCTTGGGAGACCCAGTACTTC. It encodes CASSHQGAWETQYF.

Note on this clone: Other DNA sequences from this sample encode an identical CDR3 as well. The J gene is TRBJ2-2, the V gene TRBV6-5; no reliable D call. Trimming stripped 5 bases from V and 0 bases from J, with 4 bases between. This CDR3 contains 13 residues. The germline CDR1 and CDR2 sequences are MNHEY and SVGAGI. The CDR3 loop reads CASSTANTGELFF. CDR3 sequence (DNA): TGTGCCAGCAGTACAGCGAACACCGGGGAGCTGTTTTTT.

The chain has TRBV6-5 and TRBJ1-4; 10 positions agree with TRBD1. V dropped 4 bases and J dropped 6; count of bases not matched to a gene: 5. CDR3 length: 15 amino acids. Germline lookup yields CDR1 MNHEY and CDR2 SVGAGI. The CDR3 DNA follows: TGTGCCAGCAGTTCACCCGGGACAGGGGATGAAAAACTGTTTTTT. Translation: CASSSPGTGDEKLFF.

V gene TRBV5-4 combines with J gene TRBJ1-5, with 7 bases that match TRBD1. Germline trimming cut 0 bases from V and 7 bases from J; bases unmatched to any gene: 4. The CDR3 runs 14 residues. Per germline, CDR1 SGHNT and CDR2 YYREEE (reference sequence). In DNA form, the CDR3 reads TGTGCCAGCAGCTTGGACAGGGGCGACCAGCCCCAGCATTTT. Translating gives CASSLDRGDQPQHF.

V usage is TRBV7-9 and J usage is TRBJ2-3; maybe TRBD2 (5 bases). Germline V gene sequence: CDR1 SEHNR, CDR2 FQNEAQ (reference sequence). This CDR3 region has 14 residues. V lost 8 bases and J 6 bases, leaving 18 bases between the germline ends. CDR3 sequence reads: CASGSVASGDTQYF. The CDR3 DNA follows: TGTGCCAGCGGCTCCGTAGCGAGCGGTGATACGCAGTATTTT.